One T cell receptor (beta chain) is described in this entry. These data originate in a study of response to subunit inactivated influenza vaccine. MiXCR, applied by TCRdb to the RT-PCR reads, yields one record per CDR3 protein. The table lists 560,000 or so distinct CDR3 sequences, less than 8% of them singletons. This CDR3 contains 15 residues. V lost 4 bases and J lost 3; bases outside the gene matches: 6. Germline V gives CDR1 SGHRS, CDR2 YFSETQ. The sample in question was PBMCs from blood, obtained roughly 24 months after vaccination. This clonotype was sampled from a man between 50 and 75 years old who received an inactivated influenza vaccine. This chain links TRBV5-1 with TRBJ1-4, with 7 nucleotides matching TRBD1. CDR3 sequence: CASSPEGTANEKLFF. The CDR3 DNA is TGCGCCAGCAGCCCTGAGGGGACAGCTAATGAAAAACTGTTTTTT. Variable domain in full (rest from reference TRBV5-1 and TRBJ1-4): KAGVTQTPRYLIKTRGQQVTLSCSPISGHRSVSWYQQTPGQGLQFLFEYFSETQRNKGNFPGRFSGRQFSNSRSEMNVSTLELGDSALYLCASSPEGTANEKLFFGSGTQLSVL.